This is a list of T cell receptor beta chains from one sample in a study of T cell responses to AZD1222 COVID-19 vaccine. Only in-frame clones appear in the TCRdb table, and some are missing; sequencing was by immunoSEQ multiplex PCR. Among around 99,000 clones, more than 80% were seen once, and the ten largest hold 12%. Sequenced material: peripheral blood, taken on day 0 of AZD1222 vaccination. These TCRs come from an adult in good health. Both conserved end residues are part of each CDR3. D genes are given only for firm matches. Where a row states a size, it is once, few, many or the class of an expanded clone; other rows omit it.

len	abundance	j_gene	d_gene	v_gene	CDR3nt	CDR3aa
11	NA	TRBJ1-1	NA	TRBV25-1	TGTGCCAGCAGGGACCACACTGAAGCTTTCTTT	CASRDHTEAFF
14	NA	TRBJ1-1	TRBD1	TRBV19	TGTGCCAGTAGTCGACAGGGGGCCTGGAATGAAGCTTTCTTT	CASSRQGAWNEAFF
18	NA	TRBJ2-2	TRBD1	TRBV12-5	TGTGCTAGTGGTTCGTCCTGGGTAGGGACAGTCGGGACCGGGGAGCTGTTTTTT	CASGSSWVGTVGTGELFF
19	NA	TRBJ2-7	TRBD1	TRBV12-5	TGTGCTAGTGGTTTGGCCCGCGGACCGTACAGGGGGGCAACCTACGAGCAGTACTTC	CASGLARGPYRGATYEQYF
16	NA	TRBJ1-2	TRBD1	TRBV9	TGTGCCAGCAGCGTAGCCCCTGGACAGGGGGCGCGTGGCTACACCTTC	CASSVAPGQGARGYTF
15	NA	TRBJ2-7	NA	TRBV5-1	TGCGCCAGCAGCCTACTGGGACTTTCCGTATACGAGCAGTACTTC	CASSLLGLSVYEQYF
13	NA	TRBJ1-5	NA	TRBV24-1	TGTGCCACCAGCCTTGAGAAGTATGGGCCCCAGCATTTT	CATSLEKYGPQHF
15	NA	TRBJ1-6	TRBD1	TRBV27	TGTGCCACCCAGGCTTCGGACAGGGGGTTTTCACCCCTCCACTTT	CATQASDRGFSPLHF
18	NA	TRBJ2-3	TRBD2	TRBV7-6	TGTGCCAGCAGCTTAGAAGAGCCGCTAGCGGGGTACACAGATACGCAGTATTTT	CASSLEEPLAGYTDTQYF
13	NA	TRBJ1-2	NA	TRBV6-5	TGTGCCAGCAGTTACCAAAACAGCTATGGCTACACCTTC	CASSYQNSYGYTF
15	NA	TRBJ2-2	NA	TRBV2	TGTGCCAGCAGTGTCCAGGGGGGGAACACCGGGGAGCTGTTTTTT	CASSVQGGNTGELFF
14	NA	TRBJ1-1	NA	TRBV5-8	TGTGCCAGCAGCTTGGCTGGCAGGGGCACTGAAGCTTTCTTT	CASSLAGRGTEAFF
13	NA	TRBJ2-1	NA	TRBV9	TGTGCCAGCAGCGGAACCGTGGGGGATGAGCAGTTCTTC	CASSGTVGDEQFF
16	NA	TRBJ1-1	TRBD1	TRBV18	TGTGCCAGCTCACAGCGACAGGGTACCCTGAACACTGAAGCTTTCTTT	CASSQRQGTLNTEAFF
15	NA	TRBJ2-2	TRBD2	TRBV29-1	TGCAGCTTCTCGGGGGGGCTCCGAAACACCGGGGAGCTGTTTTTT	CSFSGGLRNTGELFF
13	once	TRBJ1-2	NA	TRBV7-2	TGTGCCAGCAGACCCGCCAGACCCTATGGCTACACCTTC	CASRPARPYGYTF
12	NA	TRBJ1-1	NA	TRBV29-1	TGCAGCGTTGTGGTAGGGTACACTGAAGCTTTCTTT	CSVVVGYTEAFF
17	NA	TRBJ2-2	TRBD2	TRBV4-1	TGCGCCAGCAGCCAAGATCGCGGGACTAGCGAAATCGGGGAGCTGTTTTTT	CASSQDRGTSEIGELFF
14	once	TRBJ1-1	NA	TRBV6-5	TGTGCCAGCAGTCCGGGACACCTGAACACTGAAGCTTTCTTT	CASSPGHLNTEAFF
13	once	TRBJ1-6	NA	TRBV7-9	TGTGCCAGCAGCTTAGGACAGTCCCTACCCCTCCACTTT	CASSLGQSLPLHF
15	NA	TRBJ1-6	NA	TRBV30	TGTGCCTGGAGTGTTCTAAAAGCCTATAATTCACCCCTCCACTTT	CAWSVLKAYNSPLHF
18	once	TRBJ1-4	TRBD1	TRBV2	TGTGCCAGCAGCGATCCTACTCCCACACAGGGGTGGTCTGAAAAACTGTTTTTT	CASSDPTPTQGWSEKLFF
15	NA	TRBJ2-7	TRBD2	TRBV2	TGTGCCAGCAGTGAAGGGGGGGTAGCGGGGTACGAGCAGTACTTC	CASSEGGVAGYEQYF
14	once	TRBJ2-5	TRBD1	TRBV5-1	TGCGCCAGCAGCCTAGGACAGGCCCAGGAGACCCAGTACTTC	CASSLGQAQETQYF
15	NA	TRBJ2-5	NA	TRBV15	TGTGCCACCAGCAGAGATCCCAGGGGTCCAGAGACCCAGTACTTC	CATSRDPRGPETQYF
13	NA	TRBJ1-2	NA	TRBV6-5	TGTGCCAGCAGCTACCGGGACATAATAGGCTACACCTTC	CASSYRDIIGYTF
13	few	TRBJ1-1	TRBD1	TRBV5-1	TGCGCCAGCGGGGACAGGGCGGAGACTGAAGCTTTCTTT	CASGDRAETEAFF
14	NA	TRBJ1-4	TRBD1	TRBV27	TGTGCCAGCAGTTCAAGGGGGACAGATGAAAAACTGTTTTTT	CASSSRGTDEKLFF
15	NA	TRBJ2-2	TRBD2	TRBV10-3	TGTGCCATCAGTGTGGCTAGCGGGAGTACCGGGGAGCTGTTTTTT	CAISVASGSTGELFF
16	NA	TRBJ1-2	NA	TRBV6-5	TGTGCCAGCAGTTCCCAAACCTCAGGGTCCCTTACTGGCTACACCTTC	CASSSQTSGSLTGYTF
15	NA	TRBJ1-5	NA	TRBV19	TGTGCCAGTAGTATACGCGCTCGGGGCAATCAGCCCCAGCATTTT	CASSIRARGNQPQHF
16	NA	TRBJ1-5	TRBD1	TRBV28	TGTGCCAGCAGTATAACCGGGACAGGGGGCAATCAGCCCCAGCATTTT	CASSITGTGGNQPQHF
10	once	TRBJ2-5	NA	TRBV20-1	TGCAGTGCTAGAGTCGGGACCCAGTACTTC	CSARVGTQYF
15	NA	TRBJ1-2	TRBD1	TRBV11-1	TGTGCCAGCAGCCCTCGCTCGTGGACAGGGTATGGCTACACCTTC	CASSPRSWTGYGYTF
15	NA	TRBJ2-3	NA	TRBV15	TGTGCCACCAGCAGAGATCAGATAAGCACAGATACGCAGTATTTT	CATSRDQISTDTQYF
12	NA	TRBJ2-1	NA	TRBV19	TGTGCCAGTAGTATGTCCTACAATGAGCAGTTCTTC	CASSMSYNEQFF
15	NA	TRBJ1-6	TRBD1	TRBV7-6	TGTGCCAGCAGCTCAGCGACAGGGGGTAATGGACCCCTCCACTTT	CASSSATGGNGPLHF
14	once	TRBJ1-1	TRBD1	TRBV5-1	TGCGCCAGCAGCTCGCAGGGGGCTTTCACTGAAGCTTTCTTT	CASSSQGAFTEAFF
14	NA	TRBJ2-7	NA	TRBV6-1	TGTGCCAGCAGTGAACGACAGGGGAGGGCCGAGCAGTACTTC	CASSERQGRAEQYF
14	NA	TRBJ1-1	TRBD1	TRBV25-1	TGTGCCAGCAGTGAATTTACAGGGGGCACTGAAGCTTTCTTT	CASSEFTGGTEAFF
14	NA	TRBJ2-7	NA	TRBV19	TGTGCCAGTAGTGTGGAGACAGGCCTGTACGAGCAGTACTTC	CASSVETGLYEQYF
15	NA	TRBJ1-2	TRBD1	TRBV9	TGTGCCAGCAGCGTAGTTACAGGGGGCGTCTATGGCTACACCTTC	CASSVVTGGVYGYTF
14	NA	TRBJ1-4	NA	TRBV5-6	TGTGCCAGCAGCTTCCGCGGATTTAATGAAAAACTGTTTTTT	CASSFRGFNEKLFF
16	NA	TRBJ1-4	NA	TRBV4-3	TGCGCCAGCAGCCAAGAGGCCGCAGGCATTAATGAAAAACTGTTTTTT	CASSQEAAGINEKLFF
15	NA	TRBJ1-6	TRBD1	TRBV19	TGTGCCAGTGGGAAACGTGGGACAGGGGATTCACCCCTCCACTTT	CASGKRGTGDSPLHF
16	NA	TRBJ2-3	TRBD2	TRBV7-3	TGTGCCAGCAGCCCAAGCGGGGGGGCGTACACAGATACGCAGTATTTT	CASSPSGGAYTDTQYF
13	NA	TRBJ2-1	TRBD1	TRBV5-1	TGCGCCAGCAGTAGACAGGGCAACAATGAGCAGTTCTTC	CASSRQGNNEQFF
15	NA	TRBJ1-2	NA	TRBV4-1	TGCGCCAGCAGCCAAGAATCGGGGTTCGCTTATGGCTACACCTTC	CASSQESGFAYGYTF
14	once	TRBJ2-6	NA	TRBV19	TGTGCCACCCAACGGGGATCAGGGGCCAACGTCCTGACTTTC	CATQRGSGANVLTF
13	NA	TRBJ2-1	NA	TRBV19	TGTGCCAGTGGCCCGGGACGATACAATGAGCAGTTCTTC	CASGPGRYNEQFF
16	NA	TRBJ1-2	NA	TRBV5-8	TGTGCCAGCAGCTTGGCCTCCGGGACAACTAACTATGGCTACACCTTC	CASSLASGTTNYGYTF
15	NA	TRBJ1-1	NA	TRBV5-1	TGCGCCAGCAGCTTGGGCGACAGGATGAACGCTGAAGCTTTCTTT	CASSLGDRMNAEAFF
17	NA	TRBJ2-3	NA	TRBV5-1	TGCGCCAGCAGCCCCCGGACCCCTACAAGGAGCACAGATACGCAGTATTTT	CASSPRTPTRSTDTQYF
17	NA	TRBJ2-3	NA	TRBV19	TGTGCCAGTAGTATAAATCCGGCCAGCGGGAGCACAGATACGCAGTATTTT	CASSINPASGSTDTQYF